What follows are 29 T cell receptor beta chains derived from one specimen sequenced in a study of blood T cell repertoires in COVID-19. Method: immunoSEQ multiplex PCR; TCRdb's copy keeps in-frame clones and lacks some. Here the sample spans roughly 450,000 clones, roughly 88% being singletons. The sequenced material came from PBMCs or T cells enriched from blood (not recorded which). The receptor set was obtained from a young man who had recovered from COVID-19.

The chain couples TRBV3-1 (or the pseudogene TRBV3-2) to TRBJ1-5, with TRBD1 as a possible D gene (6 bases). Trimming cost V 1 base and J 6 bases, with 16 bases left between them. CDR1 is LGHDT and CDR2 is YNNKEL in the germline V gene (reference sequence). The CDR3 has 16 residues. The CDR3 bases are TGTGCCAGCAGCCAAGCGGGGCCCCAGGGGAGTCAGCCCCAGCATTTT. It encodes CASSQAGPQGSQPQHF.

V is TRBV18 and J is TRBJ2-7; 11 bases line up with TRBD2. Germline V gives CDR1 KGHSH, CDR2 LQKENI. The trim removed 4 bases at V and 4 bases at J, leaving 9 bases unmatched. The CDR3 is 16 amino acids. This CDR3 is CASSHGGTSGSYEQYF. The CDR3 DNA follows: TGTGCCAGCTCACACGGAGGAACTAGCGGGAGTTACGAGCAGTACTTC. The complete variable domain, with remaining parts taken from reference TRBV18 and TRBJ2-7, reads NAGVMQNPRHLVRRRGQEARLRCSPMKGHSHVYWYRQLPEEGLKFMVYLQKENIIDESGMPKERFSAEFPKEGPSILRIQQVVRGDSAAYFCASSHGGTSGSYEQYFGPGTRLTVT.

The chain uses TRBV30 and TRBJ2-6, with D tentatively TRBD2 (6 bases). Germline assignment: CDR1 GTSNPN and CDR2 SVGIG (reference sequence). Trimming removed 2 bases at V and 3 bases at J, with 11 bases between. The CDR3 is 15 amino acids. CDR3 in amino acids: CAWSRRGDGANVLTF. DNA for the CDR3: TGTGCCTGGAGTCGGCGGGGAGATGGGGCCAACGTCCTGACTTTC.

The chain joins TRBV9 to TRBJ1-3; 7 nucleotides align to TRBD1. The germline CDR1 and CDR2 sequences are SGDLS and YYNGEE. The CDR3 sequence is 17 residues long. The V and J ends lost 3 bases and 1 base, in that order; junction bases with no gene match: 10. CDR3 region: CASSASGQSLSGNTIYF. For the CDR3, the DNA is TGTGCCAGCAGCGCATCGGGACAGTCTCTTTCTGGAAACACCATATATTTT. Variable domain in full (rest from reference TRBV9 and TRBJ1-3): DSGVTQTPKHLITATGQRVTLRCSPRSGDLSVYWYQQSLDQGLQFLIQYYNGEERAKGNILERFSAQQFPDLHSELNLSSLELGDSALYFCASSASGQSLSGNTIYFGEGSWLTVV.

In nucleotides, the CDR3 is TGCGCCAGCAGCCAAACTGACAGCCAGAATGAGCAGTTCTTC. Protein product: CASSQTDSQNEQFF. The rearrangement joins TRBV4-1 to TRBJ2-1; perhaps TRBD1 as D (5 bases). Germline-derived CDR1 and CDR2 are MGHRA and YSYEKL. This CDR3 has 14 amino acids. V shed 2 bases and J shed 7 bases, with 12 bases lying between them.

The chain uses TRBV5-1 and TRBJ2-1; TRBD2 agrees at 8 bases. Trimming cost V 4 bases and J 1 base; bases outside gene matches: 4. Germline lookup yields CDR1 SGHRS and CDR2 YFSETQ. The CDR3 sequence is 15 residues long. DNA for the CDR3: TGCGCCAGCAGCAAACTAGCGGAGTCCTACAATGAGCAGTTCTTC. Encoded protein: CASSKLAESYNEQFF.

The V call is TRBV11-2, the J call TRBJ1-2, with TRBD1 identical over 9 bases. The length of the CDR3 is 15 residues. Germline CDR1 SGHAT, CDR2 FQNNGV. The trim removed 0 bases at V and 7 bases at J, leaving 6 bases unmatched. Here the CDR3 reads CASSLDSQGAFGYTF. The CDR3 DNA follows: TGTGCCAGCAGCTTAGACTCACAGGGGGCGTTTGGCTACACCTTC. Full variable domain (missing parts from reference TRBV11-2 and TRBJ1-2): EAGVAQSPRYKIIEKRQSVAFWCNPISGHATLYWYQQILGQGPKLLIQFQNNGVVDDSQLPKDRFSAERLKGVDSTLKIQPAKLEDSAVYLCASSLDSQGAFGYTFGSGTRLTVV.

V and J are TRBV9 and TRBJ2-7; TRBD2 is a possible D gene (6 bases). This CDR3 has 15 residues. The V gene lost 3 bases and the J gene lost 0 bases, with 13 bases spanning the gap. Germline-derived CDR1 and CDR2 are SGDLS and YYNGEE. The CDR3 DNA is TGTGCCAGCAGCGCACGAGACGGGAGCTCCTACGAGCAGTACTTC. This sequence encodes CASSARDGSSYEQYF.

This chain connects TRBV13 to TRBJ2-4; 11 nucleotides line up with TRBD2. Losses at the gene ends were 2 bases for V and 7 bases for J; bases not matched to a gene: 7. This CDR3 region has 16 residues. CDR1 is PRHDT and CDR2 is FYEKMQ in the germline V gene (reference sequence). In nucleotides, the CDR3 is TGTGCCAGCAGCTTATTAGCGGGAGGGCCCGGGAACATTCAGTACTTC. Amino acid sequence: CASSLLAGGPGNIQYF.

This clone occurred once. The V call is TRBV5-1, the J call TRBJ1-1; 10 bases match TRBD1. Germline V gives CDR1 SGHRS, CDR2 YFSETQ. The CDR3 has 16 residues. V trimming: 4 bases; J trimming: 11 bases; junction bases outside the gene matches: 17. The CDR3 DNA reads as TGCGCCAGCAGCCCCCTCCGTCCCGGGACAGGGGTTGGGGCTTTCTTT. It translates to CASSPLRPGTGVGAFF.

CDR3 in amino acids: CASSEPGDSLYGYTF. The DNA for the CDR3 is TGTGCCAGCAGTGAACCAGGGGATTCGCTCTATGGCTACACCTTC. This rearrangement joins TRBV6-1 to TRBJ1-2; D might be TRBD1 (6 bases). Germline V gene lookup returns CDR1 MNHNS and CDR2 SASEGT. CDR3 length: 15 residues. V was shortened by 2 bases and J by 4 bases, with 14 bases between the two germline ends.

The chain carries TRBV5-7 and TRBJ2-7; TRBD1 agrees at 7 bases. TRBV5-7 is an open reading frame whose function is uncertain. The CDR3 loop spans 16 amino acids. After removal of 5 bases from V and 7 bases from J, the junction contained 18 bases not matched to a gene. The CDR3 nucleotides read TGTGCCAGCAGACCCCCTAGACCGGACAGGAGAGGAGAGCAGTACTTC. Its translation is CASRPPRPDRRGEQYF.

The chain employs TRBV11-2 and TRBJ2-5; TRBD2 matches at 14 bases. The CDR3 spans 15 residues. From germline, CDR1 is SGHAT and CDR2 FQNNGV. V lost 5 bases to trimming and J lost 3 bases; unmatched junction nucleotides: 2. The CDR3 region is CASSLGLAGEETQYF. CDR3 sequence (DNA): TGTGCCAGCAGCCTGGGACTAGCGGGGGAAGAGACCCAGTACTTC.

This clone has just one count. The chain links TRBV7-3 to TRBJ2-3; TRBD2 agrees at 7 bases. The CDR3 is 15 residues long. Per the germline V gene, CDR1 is SGHTA and CDR2 is FQGTGA. V lost 2 bases and J lost 11; bases outside the gene matches: 13. The CDR3 sequence is CASSLALAPWVEQYF. Here the CDR3 DNA reads TGTGCCAGCAGCTTAGCACTAGCGCCGTGGGTAGAGCAGTATTTT.

The chain carries TRBV4-1 and TRBJ1-5; D remains ambiguous. The V gene's germline CDR1 is MGHRA and CDR2 YSYEKL. The CDR3 is 15 amino acids. Trimming pared 0 bases from V and 2 bases from J, leaving 8 bases between. The CDR3 sequence is CASSQDYPGNQPQHF. For the CDR3, the DNA is TGCGCCAGCAGCCAAGATTACCCGGGCAATCAGCCCCAGCATTTT.

The J gene is TRBJ1-1, the V gene TRBV10-1; D possibly corresponds to TRBD1 (6 bases). The V gene's germline CDR1 is WNHNN and CDR2 SYGVQD (reference sequence). The CDR3 has 13 amino acids. Trimming shortened V by 1 base and J by 7 bases, and 10 bases separated the two germline ends. CDR3 amino acids: CASSEYRGGEAFF. CDR3 nucleotides: TGCGCCAGCAGTGAGTATAGAGGGGGTGAAGCTTTCTTT.

The V gene is TRBV7-6, the J gene TRBJ2-7, with 9 bases identical to TRBD1. Looked up from germline, CDR1 is SGHVS and CDR2 is FNYEAQ. The CDR3 spans 17 residues. Trimming took 2 bases from V and 1 from J; bases not matched to a gene: 9. The CDR3 DNA sequence: TGTGCCAGCAGCTTAAGAGGAGGGACAGGGACATCCTACGAGCAGTACTTC. It encodes CASSLRGGTGTSYEQYF.

The chain combines TRBV3-1 (or the pseudogene TRBV3-2) with TRBJ2-2; the match to TRBD2 covers 13 bases. The CDR3 has 17 amino acids. Unmatched junction bases numbered 9, after V lost 4 bases and J lost 7 bases. Germline V gives CDR1 LGHDT, CDR2 YNNKEL (reference sequence). CDR3 in amino acids: CASSPYGTSGKGGELFF. The CDR3 DNA reads TGTGCCAGCAGCCCCTACGGGACTAGCGGGAAGGGCGGGGAGCTGTTTTTT.

In the case of this clone: The same CDR3 also results from other DNA sequences found in this sample. V and J are TRBV12-3 or TRBV12-4 and TRBJ2-1; 8 nucleotides agree with TRBD1. The CDR3 is made up of 13 amino acids. V dropped 1 base and J dropped 7; count of bases not matched to a gene: 0. The CDR3 DNA is TGTGCCAGCAGTTTAGGACAGGGGAATGAGCAGTTCTTC. Translated: CASSLGQGNEQFF.

This clone appeared once. V and J are TRBV28 and TRBJ2-5; D is unresolved. The germline CDR1 and CDR2 sequences are MDHEN and SYDVKM. This CDR3 has 12 residues. Trimming removed 5 bases at V and 2 bases at J, with 6 bases between. The CDR3 reads CASSELQETQYF. The CDR3, as DNA: TGTGCCAGCAGTGAACTTCAAGAGACCCAGTACTTC.

The CDR3 coding sequence is TGTGCCAGCAGCCGAGTTTCGGGTAACGAGCAGTACTTC. The encoded protein is CASSRVSGNEQYF. The genes are TRBV5-6 and TRBJ2-7; D uncertain. The CDR3 runs 13 residues. V was pared by 4 bases and J by 5 bases, with 13 bases between. Germline V gene data show CDR1 as SGHDT and CDR2 as YYEEEE.

This chain links TRBV11-2 with TRBJ1-1, with D unresolved. CDR1 SGHAT and CDR2 FQNNGV come from the germline V gene. This CDR3 has 12 residues. Trimming cost V 4 bases and J 1 base, with 4 bases left between them. CDR3 coding DNA: TGTGCCAGCAGCTCAGGGAACACTGAAGCTTTCTTT. Protein product: CASSSGNTEAFF.

The chain combines TRBV7-8 with TRBJ2-7, with D possibly TRBD2 on 5 matching bases. CDR1 and CDR2 (germline): SGHVS, FQNEAQ. The CDR3 consists of 15 residues. Trimming cost V 5 bases and J 2 bases, with 16 bases left between them. Here the CDR3 DNA reads TGTGCCAGCAGCCGATGGGAGTCGGTGACCTACGAGCAGTACTTC. Amino acids: CASSRWESVTYEQYF. The entire variable domain, with the rest obtained from reference TRBV7-8 and TRBJ2-7, is as follows: GAGVSQSPRYKVAKRGQDVALRCDPISGHVSLFWYQQALGQGPEFLTYFQNEAQLDKSGLPSDRFFAERPEGSVSTLKIQRTQQEDSAVYLCASSRWESVTYEQYFGPGTRLTVT.

The J gene is TRBJ2-1, the V gene TRBV5-1, with D hard to call. V was shortened by 0 bases and J by 8 bases, with 12 bases between the two germline ends. Germline CDR1 is SGHRS and CDR2 is YFSETQ. CDR3 length equals 14 residues. CDR3 coding DNA: TGCGCCAGCAGCTTGGTTACTGCCCCACATGAGCAGTTCTTC. Translating gives CASSLVTAPHEQFF.

V is TRBV7-9 and J is TRBJ1-1; D remains unclear. The V gene's germline CDR1 is SEHNR and CDR2 FQNEAQ (reference sequence). The CDR3 runs to 11 residues. V lost 7 bases, J lost 3 bases, and 6 bases lay in between. The CDR3 DNA follows: TGTGCCAGCACCCGTTACACTGAAGCTTTCTTT. This encodes CASTRYTEAFF.

The chain joins TRBV10-1 to TRBJ1-1, with a weak D call TRBD1 (5 bases). The CDR3 has 17 residues. CDR1 WNHNN and CDR2 SYGVQD come from the germline V gene (reference sequence). Trimming left V 0 bases short and J 0 bases short, with 14 bases between. CDR3 residues: CASSESGPTELNTEAFF. The DNA of the CDR3 is TGCGCCAGCAGTGAGTCGGGGCCGACCGAACTGAACACTGAAGCTTTCTTT.

V usage is TRBV5-1 and J usage is TRBJ1-1, with 9 bases that match TRBD1. The V gene end was trimmed by 4 bases and the J gene end by 4 bases; junction bases not matched to a gene: 8. The CDR3 extends over 15 amino acids. CDR1 is SGHRS and CDR2 is YFSETQ in the germline V gene. The CDR3 loop is CASSQGTGSGTEAFF. Here the CDR3 DNA reads TGCGCCAGCAGCCAAGGGACAGGGTCGGGCACTGAAGCTTTCTTT. The full variable domain, with the rest looked up from reference TRBV5-1 and TRBJ1-1, is KAGVTQTPRYLIKTRGQQVTLSCSPISGHRSVSWYQQTPGQGLQFLFEYFSETQRNKGNFPGRFSGRQFSNSRSEMNVSTLELGDSALYLCASSQGTGSGTEAFFGQGTRLTVV.

The J gene is TRBJ2-1, the V gene TRBV11-2, with no clear D. Trimming removed 1 base from V and 4 bases from J, with 11 bases in between. Germline V gene sequence: CDR1 SGHAT, CDR2 FQNNGV. CDR3 size: 15 residues. The CDR3 spells CASSLGPRRYNEQFF. The CDR3 nucleotides read TGTGCCAGCAGCTTAGGTCCTAGGCGGTACAATGAGCAGTTCTTC.

The V call is TRBV9, the J call TRBJ2-7, with a weak D call TRBD1 (6 bases). This CDR3 is built from 15 residues. Deletions cut 0 bases from V and 3 bases from J, with 13 bases between. CDR1 is SGDLS and CDR2 is YYNGEE in the germline V gene. The CDR3 DNA reads as TGTGCCAGCAGCGTAGATACAGGGCCATACTACGAGCAGTACTTC. Its translation is CASSVDTGPYYEQYF.